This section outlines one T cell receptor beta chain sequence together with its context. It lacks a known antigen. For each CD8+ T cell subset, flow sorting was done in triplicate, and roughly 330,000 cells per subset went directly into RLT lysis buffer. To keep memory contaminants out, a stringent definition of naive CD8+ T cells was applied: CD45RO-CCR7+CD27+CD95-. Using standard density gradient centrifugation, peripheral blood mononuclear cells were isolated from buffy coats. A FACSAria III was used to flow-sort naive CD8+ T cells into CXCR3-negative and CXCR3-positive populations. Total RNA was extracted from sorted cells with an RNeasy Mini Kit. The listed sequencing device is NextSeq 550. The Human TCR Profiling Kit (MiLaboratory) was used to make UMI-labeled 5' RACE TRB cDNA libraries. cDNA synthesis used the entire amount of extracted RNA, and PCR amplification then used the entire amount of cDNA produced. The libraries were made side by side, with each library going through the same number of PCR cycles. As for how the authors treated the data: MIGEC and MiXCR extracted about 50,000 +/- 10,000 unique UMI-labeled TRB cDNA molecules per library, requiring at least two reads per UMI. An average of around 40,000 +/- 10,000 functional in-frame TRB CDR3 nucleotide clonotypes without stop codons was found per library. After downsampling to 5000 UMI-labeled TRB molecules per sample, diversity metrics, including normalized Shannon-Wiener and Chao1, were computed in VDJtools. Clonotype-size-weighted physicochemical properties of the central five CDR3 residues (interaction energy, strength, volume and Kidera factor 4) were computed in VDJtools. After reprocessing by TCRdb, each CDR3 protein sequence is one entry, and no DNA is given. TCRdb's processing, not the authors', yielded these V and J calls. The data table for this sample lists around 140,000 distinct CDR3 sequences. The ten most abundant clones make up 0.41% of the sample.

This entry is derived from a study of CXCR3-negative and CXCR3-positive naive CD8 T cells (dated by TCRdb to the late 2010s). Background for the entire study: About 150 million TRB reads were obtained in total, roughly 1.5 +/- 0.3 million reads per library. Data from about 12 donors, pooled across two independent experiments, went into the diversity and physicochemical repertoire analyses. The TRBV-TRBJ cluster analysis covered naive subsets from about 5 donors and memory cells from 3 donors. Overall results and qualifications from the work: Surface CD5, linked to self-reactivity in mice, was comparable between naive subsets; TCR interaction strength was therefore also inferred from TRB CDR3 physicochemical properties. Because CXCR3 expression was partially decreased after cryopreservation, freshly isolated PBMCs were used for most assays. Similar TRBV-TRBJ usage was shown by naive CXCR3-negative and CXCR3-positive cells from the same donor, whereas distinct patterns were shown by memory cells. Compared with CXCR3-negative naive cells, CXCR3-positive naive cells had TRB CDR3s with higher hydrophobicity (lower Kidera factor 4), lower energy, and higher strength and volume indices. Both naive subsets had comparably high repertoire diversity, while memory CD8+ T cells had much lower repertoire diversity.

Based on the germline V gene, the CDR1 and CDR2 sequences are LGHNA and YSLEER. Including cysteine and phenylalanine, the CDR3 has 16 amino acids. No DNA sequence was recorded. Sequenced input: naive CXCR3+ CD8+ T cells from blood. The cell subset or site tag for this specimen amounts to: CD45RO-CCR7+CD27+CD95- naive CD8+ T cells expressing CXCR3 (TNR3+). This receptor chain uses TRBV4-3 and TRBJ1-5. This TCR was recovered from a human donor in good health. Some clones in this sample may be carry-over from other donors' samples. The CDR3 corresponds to CASSQDLRVRNQPQHF.